This T cell receptor (beta chain) emerged from a study of T cell responses to AZD1222 COVID-19 vaccine. This clone has more than one count but fewer than ten. Its target is unknown. The CDR3 consists of 14 residues. Trimming pared 7 bases from V and 0 bases from J, leaving 7 bases between. Germline values: CDR1 SNHLY, CDR2 FYNNEI. Regarding the study as a whole: The donor group comprised mostly white British people and more females; the analysis possibly underestimated clonal diversity.

Here immunoSEQ multiplex PCR was the method, and the copy in TCRdb shows in-frame clones only, minus some. The repertoire holds roughly 190,000 clones, with approximately 93% as singletons. Material: peripheral blood, obtained 28 days after the second AZD1222 dose. This chain uses TRBV2 with TRBJ1-6; D unclear. The TCR sequence derives from an adult who received the AZD1222 COVID-19 vaccine. For the CDR3, the DNA is TGTGCCAGCATGGTGGGCTCCTATAATTCACCCCTCCACTTT. As protein: CASMVGSYNSPLHF.